The TCR beta chain described here comes from a study of blood T cell repertoires in COVID-19. Overall study: In each case, the material was cDNA or gDNA derived from T cells, B-cell-depleted T cells, or PBMCs.

The CDR3 totals 15 residues. The germline CDR1 and CDR2 sequences are ENHRY and SYGVKD. V shed 1 base and J 5 bases; nucleotides not matched to a gene: 4. Generated by immunoSEQ multiplex PCR, the TCRdb table keeps only in-frame clones and is missing some. The sample includes 290,000 or so clones, roughly 90% of them seen just once. This TCR was sampled from a man younger than 35 with active or convalescent COVID-19. The sample taken for sequencing was peripheral blood. This chain links TRBV10-3 with TRBJ1-1, with 10 bases identical to TRBD1. The CDR3 DNA is TGTGCCATCAGTGAGTGGGGACAGGGGAGGACTGAAGCTTTCTTT. Its protein product is CAISEWGQGRTEAFF.